There are a few counts of the clone carrying this TCR beta chain. Its target is unknown. This record belongs to a study of post-analysis software for immune sequencing data. Libraries were made from TCR beta cDNA, and they carried unique molecular identifiers. Each CDR3 protein gets one entry after TCRdb re-called the PCR reads with MiXCR. The sample contains about 820,000 distinct CDR3 sequences, roughly 50% of which appear only once. Study results and limitations: F measure grouped same-batch samples tightly together. When patients were compared with controls, a handful of TRBV segments were more frequent, TRBV5-6, TRBV5-1 and TRBV20-1 among them.

CDR1 is SQVTM and CDR2 is ANQGSEA in the germline V gene. The CDR3 spans 15 residues. J was trimmed by 8 bases and V by 1 base; bases with no gene match: 11. The receptor comes from a girl between 5 and 17 years old with multiple sclerosis. The sample consisted of blood. The gene calls are TRBV29-1 and TRBJ2-1, with 7 bases matching TRBD2. The CDR3 nucleotides are TGCAGCGTTGAAGGCGGGAGCCTTGAATCCGATGAGCAGTTCTTC. Translation: CSVEGGSLESDEQFF.